The next 17 T cell receptor beta chains were all read from a single sample in a study of blood T cell repertoires in COVID-19. Libraries were prepared by immunoSEQ multiplex PCR; TCRdb keeps only in-frame clonotypes and omits some of them. Of a few hundred thousand clones in the sample, approximately 81% were seen once. Sequenced: peripheral blood. The receptor set was obtained from a woman aged 18-30 years with acute or convalescent COVID-19.

The chain links TRBV19 to TRBJ2-2, with 9 nucleotides matching TRBD2. Germline V CDR1 and CDR2: LNHDA, SQIVND (reference sequence). The V and J ends lost 3 bases and 4 bases, in that order; junction bases with no gene match: 24. The CDR3 consists of 22 residues. DNA of the CDR3: TGTGCCAGTAGTATGCCCCGGACTAAGCTTAGCGGGAGCCGGTTGAGCACCGGGGAGCTGTTTTTT. This sequence encodes CASSMPRTKLSGSRLSTGELFF.

This chain joins TRBV6-5 and TRBJ2-7; 8 nucleotides agree with TRBD2. The CDR3 spans 13 residues. J lost 3 bases, V lost 6 bases, and 4 bases had no gene match. CDR1 is MNHEY and CDR2 is SVGAGI in the germline V gene. The CDR3 DNA reads TGTGCCAGCAGGGGGACTAGTAACTACGAGCAGTACTTC. Protein sequence: CASRGTSNYEQYF.

This rearrangement joins TRBV3-1 (or the pseudogene TRBV3-2) to TRBJ2-3; 9 nucleotides line up with TRBD2. Germline V gene lookup returns CDR1 LGHDT and CDR2 YNNKEL (reference sequence). CDR3 size: 14 residues. The V segment lost 5 bases and the J segment 4 bases; nucleotides outside the gene matches: 4. The DNA of the CDR3 is TGTGCCAGCAGCGGACGGACTAGCGCAGATACGCAGTATTTT. It codes for CASSGRTSADTQYF.

The gene calls are TRBV19 and TRBJ2-7; 7 bases are a match to TRBD2. V was pared by 3 bases and J by 3 bases, with 14 bases of the junction left unmatched. This CDR3 has 17 amino acids. Germline CDR1 LNHDA, CDR2 SQIVND (reference sequence). The CDR3 DNA is TGTGCCAGTAGTATGCGATACTCTAGGCGGGAGAACTACGAGCAGTACTTC. It specifies CASSMRYSRRENYEQYF.

The chain carries TRBV4-3 and TRBJ2-3; TRBD1 aligns across 8 bases. The CDR3 spans 15 residues. V lost 3 bases, J lost 0 bases, and 2 bases stayed unmatched. CDR1 and CDR2 from the germline V gene are LGHNA and YSLEER. CDR3 region: CASSHGDRSTDTQYF. CDR3 bases: TGCGCCAGCAGCCATGGGGACAGGAGCACAGATACGCAGTATTTT.

CDR3 region: CATSRGQGANYGYTF. CDR3 bases: TGTGCCACCAGCAGAGGACAGGGAGCTAACTATGGCTACACCTTC. V gene TRBV15 combines with J gene TRBJ1-2; TRBD1 matches 7 bases. The J segment lost 0 bases and the V segment lost 1 base, leaving 2 bases of the junction unmatched. Germline V gives CDR1 LNHNV, CDR2 YYDKDF (reference sequence). This CDR3 has 15 residues. The variable domain in full, with the rest retrieved from reference TRBV15 and TRBJ1-2, is DAMVIQNPRYQVTQFGKPVTLSCSQTLNHNVMYWYQQKSSQAPKLLFHYYDKDFNNEADTPDNFQSRRPNTSFCFLDIRSPGLGDTAMYLCATSRGQGANYGYTFGSGTRLTVV.

The J gene is TRBJ1-2, the V gene TRBV28, with a weak D call TRBD1 (5 bases). The CDR3 length is 14 residues. Germline V gene data show CDR1 as MDHEN and CDR2 as SYDVKM. Deletions cut 6 bases from V and 7 bases from J, with 18 bases between. The CDR3 loop reads CASSPPGLLGGYTF. The CDR3 DNA reads TGTGCCAGCAGCCCTCCAGGGTTGCTGGGTGGCTACACCTTC.

The chain carries TRBV29-1 and TRBJ2-7; the match to TRBD1 covers 8 bases. The V gene's germline CDR1 is SQVTM and CDR2 ANQGSEA. The CDR3 runs to 14 residues. Unmatched junction bases numbered 13, after V lost 7 bases and J lost 5 bases. CDR3 in amino acids: CSGTAGGSPNEQYF. In DNA form, the CDR3 reads TGCAGCGGCACGGCAGGGGGCTCCCCCAACGAGCAGTACTTC.

CDR3 bases: TGTGCCAGCAGCCCCAAAGACAGGGGCCAGTGGGAGCAGTACTTC. This gives the protein CASSPKDRGQWEQYF. V usage is TRBV3-1 (or the pseudogene TRBV3-2) and J usage is TRBJ2-7; 8 positions match TRBD1. The V gene's germline CDR1 is LGHDT and CDR2 YNNKEL (reference sequence). V shed 4 bases, J shed 7 bases, and the junction held 12 bases outside the gene matches. CDR3 length equals 15 residues.

The chain carries TRBV25-1 and TRBJ2-7, with a weak D call TRBD1 (6 bases). In germline, CDR1 is MGHDK, CDR2 SYGVNS. V was cut by 6 bases and J by 2 bases, with 11 bases left in between. The CDR3 runs 13 residues. The CDR3 here is CASRLTGPYEQYF. Here the CDR3 DNA reads TGTGCCAGCAGACTAACAGGGCCCTACGAGCAGTACTTC.

The V gene is TRBV7-2, the J gene TRBJ2-7, with 8 bases aligning to TRBD2. Germline assignment: CDR1 SGHTA and CDR2 FQGNSA. The CDR3 runs to 16 residues. The V gene end was trimmed by 5 bases and the J gene end by 4 bases; junction bases not matched to a gene: 13. CDR3 coding DNA: TGTGCCAGCAGCCCGCACGTGGCGGGAGGCAAATACGAGCAGTACTTC. Protein product: CASSPHVAGGKYEQYF.

The V call is TRBV5-1, the J call TRBJ1-2; tentative D call: TRBD1 (6 bases). This CDR3 has 13 amino acids. CDR1 is SGHRS, CDR2 YFSETQ, per germline. Trimming removed 4 bases from V and 4 bases from J, with 11 bases in between. As DNA, the CDR3 is TGCGCCAGCAGCGAGGGACACGGCTATGGCTACACCTTC. This gives the protein CASSEGHGYGYTF.

The chain carries TRBV28 and TRBJ1-5; 7 nucleotides match TRBD1. Unmatched junction bases numbered 7, after V lost 8 bases and J lost 6 bases. In germline, CDR1 is MDHEN, CDR2 SYDVKM. The CDR3 extends over 13 amino acids. The CDR3 loop reads CASRQGRSQPQHF. CDR3 bases: TGTGCCAGCCGACAGGGACGGAGTCAGCCCCAGCATTTT.

V gene TRBV9 combines with J gene TRBJ1-4; D might be TRBD1 (6 bases). Per germline, CDR1 SGDLS and CDR2 YYNGEE. The CDR3 is 16 residues long. The V and J ends lost 4 bases and 0 bases respectively, with 13 bases between them. In nucleotides, the CDR3 is TGTGCCAGCAGCCCAGGGACATTTGCAACTAATGAAAAACTGTTTTTT. Translating it yields CASSPGTFATNEKLFF. Using reference TRBV9 and TRBJ1-4 for the parts outside the CDR3, the full variable domain is DSGVTQTPKHLITATGQRVTLRCSPRSGDLSVYWYQQSLDQGLQFLIQYYNGEERAKGNILERFSAQQFPDLHSELNLSSLELGDSALYFCASSPGTFATNEKLFFGSGTQLSVL.

This chain uses TRBV27 with TRBJ1-1; D is unresolved. V was cut by 0 bases and J by 8 bases, with 13 bases left in between. The germline V gene encodes CDR1 MNHEY and CDR2 SMNVEV (reference sequence). The CDR3 contains 14 residues. The CDR3 protein is CASSLSLRSPEAFF. The DNA for the CDR3 is TGTGCCAGCAGTTTATCCCTCCGGTCCCCCGAAGCTTTCTTT.

The chain couples TRBV14 to TRBJ2-2; 7 bases line up with TRBD1. The CDR3 spans 15 residues. Per the germline V gene, CDR1 is SGHDN and CDR2 is FVKESK. V was clipped by 4 bases and J by 3 bases; unmatched bases: 5. The CDR3 bases are TGTGCCAGCAGCCCCACGACAGGGTACACCGGGGAGCTGTTTTTT. Its translation: CASSPTTGYTGELFF. Full variable domain (rest looked up from reference TRBV14 and TRBJ2-2): EAGVTQFPSHSVIEKGQTVTLRCDPISGHDNLYWYRRVMGKEIKFLLHFVKESKQDESGMPNNRFLAERTGGTYSTLKVQPAELEDSGVYFCASSPTTGYTGELFFGEGSRLTVL.

The rearrangement uses TRBV10-3 and TRBJ1-2; no clear D gene. CDR3 length equals 13 residues. The V gene's germline CDR1 is ENHRY and CDR2 SYGVKD. V was clipped by 4 bases and J by 2 bases, with 8 bases between them. For the CDR3, the DNA is TGTGCCATCAGTGGCAGTTTAAACTATGGCTACACCTTC. This gives the protein CAISGSLNYGYTF.